This section outlines one T cell receptor (beta chain) sequence together with its context. The antigen remains undetermined. The data were taken from a study of cytomegalovirus exposure and HLA in healthy donors. Study conclusions and caveats: Across donors, most TCRs were seen rarely, yet some public ones were widespread. The investigators catalogued 164 TCR beta chains as cytomegalovirus-associated. Through in vitro validation, a few CMV-associated chains were shown to be specific for CMV antigens.

Here immunoSEQ multiplex PCR was the method, and the copy in TCRdb shows in-frame clones only, minus some. Of under 75,000 clones in the sample, 80% to 95% are singletons; the top ten hold approximately 5%. Trimming removed 3 bases from V and 4 bases from J; junction bases left unmatched: 11. Germline CDR1 is SGDLS and CDR2 is YYNGEE. This CDR3 is built from 17 residues. V gene TRBV9 combines with J gene TRBJ2-1; TRBD1 matches 9 bases. The clonotype was recovered from a man younger than 35 in good health and CMV-seropositive. Sequencing input: PBMCs. DNA for the CDR3: TGTGCCAGCAGCGAAGAATCTGGGACAGGGTGGTACAATGAGCAGTTCTTC. Protein sequence: CASSEESGTGWYNEQFF.